The following is a T cell receptor (beta chain) sequence with its context. In its sample, this clone was seen a few times. The antigen it recognizes is unknown. One end of the junction varies from germline; a read error may be responsible. The library came from the immunoSEQ multiplex PCR assay. A mixture of 60 forward primers for TCR Vbeta segments and 13 reverse primers for TCR Jbeta segments was used in the multiplex PCR. Amplification of the CDR3 region of rearranged TCR beta genes was performed with a multiplex PCR assay on genomic DNA. The amplified TCR beta libraries were sequenced on the Illumina HiSeq System as 87-base-pair reads. The published analysis was carried out like this. Across the roughly 640 repertoires, a later analysis counted about 81 million unique TCR beta chains, 9 million to 14 million of which were shared by at least two donors. To remove PCR and sequencing errors, raw reads were error-corrected and collapsed into unique sequences using a nearest-neighbor algorithm that merged closely related sequences. Alignment of CDR3 sequences to IMGT reference sequences was used to assign V, D and J gene segments. For a sequence to be retained, a match of at least six nucleotides to both a V gene segment and a J gene segment was required. A rearrangement was called productive if the CDR3 had no stop codons and remained in frame with V and J, and every other rearrangement was called non-productive. CDR3 was defined according to IMGT convention as the region running from the second conserved V-encoded cysteine to the conserved J-encoded phenylalanine. The earlier analysis of 500 to 600 of the donors excluded sequences that lacked an unambiguous match to a single V gene segment. An earlier analysis of several hundred of the donors called V segments functional above 56.7% productive rearrangements and segregating when the between-donor standard deviation exceeded 5%. A statistical classification framework was developed to diagnose cytomegalovirus status using the catalog of TCR beta chain sequences. In a later analysis, V and J genes were assigned by comparing TCR nucleotide sequences against IMGT/GENE-DB human TR gene sequences. Using the TCRdist pipeline, a later analysis assigned CDR3 sequences along with most-parsimonious VDJ recombination scenarios. In a later analysis, every TCR beta chain was defined by the combination of its CDR3 amino acid sequence and its V-gene family, and reads without a unique V-gene family were dropped. A later analysis removed roughly 590 highly shared, low-generation-probability nucleotide sequences to deal with suspected cross-contamination and a sequencing artifact. For each public chain, a later analysis derived a clonal expansion index from normalized ranks of inferred template counts within each repertoire. In a later analysis, generation probabilities were computed with a VDJ recombination model fitted to out-of-frame rearrangements, and the resulting probabilities were checked against IGoR. In a later analysis, hypergeometric tests were used to score TCR-TCR, TCR-HLA and TCR-CMV co-occurrence, with a repertoire-size bias correction applied to TCR pairs. In a later analysis, false discovery rates were estimated by permuting HLA or CMV assignments 20 times. In a later analysis, co-occurring TCRs were grouped with DBSCAN, and TCRdist sequence similarity was added when clustering was performed within HLA-allele-positive subsets. Repertoires with fewer than 30,000 or more than 120,000 public chains, plus five repertoires with anomalous nucleotide sharing, were excluded from co-occurrence clustering. TCRdb took this table from immuneACCESS and kept in-frame rearrangements with V and J called. Such tables lack part of the clones; where checked against another copy, unresolved V genes explain under half of the gap, and the rest is unexplained. The V and J calls and clone size were taken over from that table, and D and trimming were inferred from the DNA. This sample comprises approximately 150,000 clones, approximately 9% of them detected only once. The ten largest clones capture about 1.7% of the sample.

The cohort comprised more than 550 healthy bone marrow donors. At the time of sampling, every cohort member was nominally healthy, though immune exposures that went unrecorded were likely present. The donor was CMV seronegative and was included in the group of hundreds of seronegative cohort members. A peripheral blood sample was provided by each donor, and peripheral blood mononuclear cells were used for TCR beta sequencing. The Qiagen DNeasy Blood Extraction Kit was used to extract genomic DNA from the blood cell samples. The sample is drawn from a study of cytomegalovirus exposure and HLA in healthy donors (dated by TCRdb to 2016 to 2017). Regarding the research as a whole: An earlier analysis of several hundred of the donors reported approximately 300 Gb of sequence data and around 120 million unique TCR beta sequences obtained from some 170 million T cells. An early release that covered fewer than 750 HLA-typed donors contained approximately 300 gigabases of sequencing data and 65 million to 100 million unique TCR sequences. Of the roughly 400 genotyped donors, 75% to 85% were placed in the genetic ancestry cluster associated with self-reported Caucasian donors. The study aimed to test whether signatures of past pathogen exposure could be identified by cataloging public T cell receptors. The study profiled the T cell repertoires of 500 to 800 subjects by immunosequencing and related them to cytomegalovirus serostatus. Along with the roughly 710-subject first cohort, a separate validation cohort of around 110 different subjects was used. To predict cytomegalovirus infection status, the study combined high-throughput TCR immunosequencing, statistical association of individual TCRs with disease status, and machine learning. To study patterns of TCR occurrence, a later analysis re-analyzed previously published TCR beta repertoires from around 700 donors and added high-resolution HLA genotyping. The later analysis used no new phenotypic data to find candidate immune exposures, relying instead on TCR beta sequences and their occurrence across donors. To decide whether each TCR beta V gene segment behaved as functional or pseudogenic, an earlier analysis of fewer than 750 of the donors relied on high-throughput TCR beta sequencing. Alongside the repertoire data, information on donor age, sex, ethnicity and CMV serostatus was compiled. A later genetic analysis used genome-wide SNP genotypes for about 60% of the 666 donors, treating that subset as a discovery cohort. Every repertoire in the discovery cohort had been generated on one and the same sequencing platform. Both class I and class II loci were covered by HLA typing, at four-digit resolution. Typing coverage differed by locus: A, B, C, DRB1 and DQB1 were typed in roughly 620-630 donors, DQA1 in roughly 510, DPA1 in roughly 590, and DPB1 in about 450. Because of strong linkage in the cohort, roughly five DR-DQ haplotypes were treated as single units for association and clustering. On average, about 200,000 unique TCR beta nucleotide sequences were sequenced per donor among some 420 genotyped donors of the cohort, with roughly 18% of those sequences being non-productive. The study at large found these results: In a later genetic analysis, a missense DCLRE1C variant was associated with V-gene and J-gene trimming of TCR beta chains, and the association was replicated in an independent cohort. Approximately 18 rarely observed V segments, including chromosome 9 orphons, were excluded from the earlier analysis of several hundred of the donors because counts were too low. According to the authors, the approach could potentially be generalized to other disease states and immunological phenotypes. HLA typing was unavailable for some donors at each locus, so association tests used only the typed subset. In a later genetic analysis, fewer N-insertions in productive TCRs were reported among donors in an Asian-associated ancestry cluster than the approximately 710-donor mean. In a later analysis, most CMV-associated TCR beta chains were found to appear HLA-restricted, with HLA associations seemingly driven largely by CMV exposure. Sequencing depth was assumed to be roughly uniform across donors in the presence/absence analyses, though that assumption may not hold. Assigning TCR associations to individual alleles was difficult when HLA alleles, especially DR and DQ, strongly co-occurred. In a later analysis, the rate of TCR association differed among HLA loci, with DRB1 alleles having the most associated TCRs and HLA-C alleles having the fewest. In vitro tests confirmed that a few of the cytomegalovirus-associated TCR beta chains recognize cytomegalovirus antigens. A further reported finding was that TCR beta sequences accurately predicted the HLA-A and HLA-B alleles for most subjects in the first cohort. Immune exposure information for the cohort was limited to CMV serostatus. In a later analysis, 15,000 to 20,000 TCR beta sequences were associated with specific HLA alleles at a false discovery rate of 0.05. A cluster of highly shared sequence variants was judged likely to be a technical artifact of the sequencing pipeline. In a later analysis, HLA-associated TCR beta chains were found to be more clonally expanded and to have lower generation probabilities than equally common non-associated chains. Broadly in line with IMGT annotations, most TCR beta V segments showed up in productive rearrangements about 90% or about 30% of the time in an earlier analysis of approximately 600 of the donors. The 87-base-pair reads could not distinguish some IMGT-functional V segments, including TRBV6-2 and TRBV6-3, so those segments were excluded. A later analysis reported that several top co-occurrence clusters appeared linked to parvovirus B19, influenza, CMV and Epstein-Barr virus. This cohort had only TCR beta chains sequenced, and the lack of alpha or paired-chain data limited which features could be detected. Linkage disequilibrium might explain the correlated functional status among segregating V segments, but an unknown experimental factor could not be excluded. Most TCR sequences were observed very rarely across donors, whereas some public TCRs were present in many individuals. In both the original and validation cohorts, the classifier was reported to diagnose cytomegalovirus status with high specificity and sensitivity. The study listed approximately 160 TCR beta chains as associated with cytomegalovirus.

From a lookup of the germline V gene (reference sequence), CDR1 and CDR2 are GTSNPN and SVGIG. Taken from cysteine to phenylalanine, the CDR3 has 15 residues. Only the CDR3 DNA stays, 45 bases, in frame from base 1. The receptor was derived from a male donor in good health and CMV-seronegative. Recombination connected TRBV30 to TRBJ1-3, with the D segment identity uncertain. The sequencing input was PBMCs. The CDR3 region: CVWSVATISGNTIYF. In nucleotide form, the sequence is TGTGTCTGGAGTGTCGCGACTATCTCTGGAAACACCATATATTTT.